These 19 T cell receptor beta chains were all obtained from the same sample, sequenced in a study of blood T cell repertoires in COVID-19 (dated by TCRdb to 2019 to 2021). The library was obtained by the immunoSEQ multiplex PCR assay. Entries here come from immuneACCESS through TCRdb and include only in-frame sequences with V and J called. Some clones fail to appear in such tables; in the studies checked, an unresolved V gene covers under half of the shortfall, and the cause of the remainder is unknown. Recorded for this sample are roughly 260,000 clones; about 85% of them occurred a single time. The top ten hold around 6% of the sample. Sequencing was performed on PBMCs or T cells enriched from blood (not recorded which). The receptors shown here come from a woman between 25 and 40 years old with acute COVID-19.

The chain has TRBV30 and TRBJ2-1; 9 nucleotides match TRBD2. Germline lookup yields CDR1 GTSNPN and CDR2 SVGIG (reference sequence). The junction had 5 bases not matched to a gene; V was cut back by 0 bases and J by 2 bases. The CDR3 is made up of 16 amino acids. DNA for the CDR3: TGTGCCTGGAGTGTACGGGCTAGCGGGGCCTACAATGAGCAGTTCTTC. Translating gives CAWSVRASGAYNEQFF.

The gene calls are TRBV18 and TRBJ1-6; D is unclear. V lost 2 bases and J lost 3, with 8 bases in between. CDR1 KGHSH and CDR2 LQKENI come from the germline V gene. The CDR3 is made up of 15 amino acids. This chain's CDR3 is CASSPSGDYNSPLHF. CDR3 DNA sequence: TGTGCCAGCTCACCATCCGGGGACTATAATTCACCCCTCCACTTT.

CDR3 residues: CASSPTGNYNSPLHF. CDR3 in DNA: TGTGCCAGCAGCCCAACAGGGAACTATAATTCACCCCTCCACTTT. The chain combines TRBV7-2 with TRBJ1-6, with D perhaps TRBD1 (6 bases). The CDR3 has 15 residues. V was shortened by 5 bases and J by 3 bases, with 11 bases between the two germline ends. Germline V gene sequence: CDR1 SGHTA, CDR2 FQGNSA. Together with reference TRBV7-2 and TRBJ1-6, the CDR3 gives the full variable domain: GAGVSQSPSNKVTEKGKDVELRCDPISGHTALYWYRQSLGQGLEFLIYFQGNSAPDKSGLPSDRFSAERTGGSVSTLTIQRTQQEDSAVYLCASSPTGNYNSPLHFGNGTRLTVT.

There are a few counts of this clone. V and J are TRBV18 and TRBJ2-2; D call uncertain. CDR3 size: 13 residues. Trimming pared 3 bases from V and 4 bases from J, leaving 6 bases between. Germline assignment: CDR1 KGHSH and CDR2 LQKENI. The DNA of the CDR3 is TGTGCCAGCTCACCTATTCCCACCGGGGAGCTGTTTTTT. Protein sequence: CASSPIPTGELFF.

The chain carries TRBV7-2 and TRBJ2-3, with 9 bases that match TRBD2. J lost 3 bases, V lost 3 bases, and 4 bases had no gene match. Germline V gene sequence: CDR1 SGHTA, CDR2 FQGNSA. The CDR3 runs 15 residues. The CDR3 coding sequence is TGTGCCAGCAGCTTTAGCGGGAGAAAGACAGATACGCAGTATTTT. The encoded protein is CASSFSGRKTDTQYF.

The V and J genes are TRBV4-1 and TRBJ2-7; maybe TRBD2 (5 bases). This CDR3 region has 15 residues. In germline, CDR1 is MGHRA, CDR2 YSYEKL. Trimming stripped 5 bases from V and 3 bases from J, with 17 bases between. The CDR3 protein is CASSAELVTFYEQYF. In DNA, the CDR3 is TGCGCCAGCAGCGCCGAACTAGTTACCTTCTACGAGCAGTACTTC.

J is TRBJ2-7 and V is TRBV3-1 (or the pseudogene TRBV3-2); 9 bases fit TRBD2. Trimming removed 0 bases from V and 2 bases from J; junction bases left unmatched: 5. Looked up from germline, CDR1 is LGHDT and CDR2 is YNNKEL (reference sequence). The CDR3 spans 16 residues. The CDR3 loop is CASSQDGAGGTYEQYF. CDR3 bases: TGTGCCAGCAGCCAAGACGGAGCGGGAGGCACCTACGAGCAGTACTTC.

The V gene is TRBV27, the J gene TRBJ1-4; D is possibly TRBD1 (5 bases). Looked up from germline, CDR1 is MNHEY and CDR2 is SMNVEV (reference sequence). V was shortened by 4 bases and J by 13 bases, with 16 bases between the two germline ends. The CDR3 contains 13 residues. CDR3 residues: CASSSSSSGGLFF. The CDR3 nucleotides are TGTGCCAGCAGTTCCTCCTCCTCGGGGGGACTGTTTTTT.

V gene TRBV29-1 combines with J gene TRBJ1-1, with D hard to call. The germline V and J ends were trimmed by 8 bases and 2 bases, with 15 bases remaining between them. Germline assignment: CDR1 SQVTM and CDR2 ANQGSEA. CDR3 length: 13 residues. This CDR3 reads CSCNRGSNTEAFF. CDR3 nucleotides: TGCAGCTGCAATCGGGGAAGTAACACTGAAGCTTTCTTT.

The CDR3, as DNA: TGTGCCAGCAGCCCCCCAATGGGGATGACAGGGGTGGTTGAGCAGTTCTTC. Translation: CASSPPMGMTGVVEQFF. V usage is TRBV7-9 and J usage is TRBJ2-1; 8 bases match TRBD1. CDR3 length: 17 residues. Germline V lookup: CDR1 SEHNR, CDR2 FQNEAQ (reference sequence). Trimming at V came to 5 bases and at J to 9 bases, leaving 18 bases not matched to a gene. Looking up the rest from reference TRBV7-9 and TRBJ2-1 gives the full variable domain: DTGVSQNPRHKITKRGQNVTFRCDPISEHNRLYWYRQTLGQGPEFLTYFQNEAQLEKSRLLSDRFSAERPKGSFSTLEIQRTEQGDSAMYLCASSPPMGMTGVVEQFFGPGTRLTVL.

This chain joins TRBV6-2 or TRBV6-3 and TRBJ2-7; 9 bases fit TRBD2. This CDR3 contains 15 residues. The V gene's germline CDR1 is MNHEY and CDR2 SVGEGT. V lost 1 base, J lost 3 bases, and 4 bases stayed unmatched. CDR3 sequence: CASSYLAGVRYEQYF. CDR3 sequence (DNA): TGTGCCAGCAGTTACTTAGCGGGAGTCCGCTACGAGCAGTACTTC.

This sequence joins TRBV2 and TRBJ1-2; TRBD1 might be the D (6 bases). Trimming took off 3 bases at V and 3 bases at J, with 11 bases between the two ends. The CDR3 runs to 14 residues. CDR1 SNHLY and CDR2 FYNNEI come from the germline V gene. CDR3 in DNA: TGTGCCAGCAGTGACAGGGAGGGGGACTATGGCTACACCTTC. Protein sequence: CASSDREGDYGYTF.

This chain links TRBV7-3 with TRBJ2-3; 7 bases match TRBD1. The CDR3 sequence is 12 residues long. After removal of 5 bases from V and 8 bases from J, the junction contained 4 bases not matched to a gene. CDR1 and CDR2 from the germline V gene are SGHTA and FQGTGA. The CDR3: CASSQTGATQYF. The CDR3 bases are TGTGCCAGCAGCCAAACAGGGGCTACGCAGTATTTT. Variable domain in full (rest from reference TRBV7-3 and TRBJ2-3): GAGVSQTPSNKVTEKGKYVELRCDPISGHTALYWYRQSLGQGPEFLIYFQGTGAADDSGLPNDRFFAVRPEGSVSTLKIQRTERGDSAVYLCASSQTGATQYFGPGTRLTVL.

The chain couples TRBV6-4 to TRBJ1-2; 8 bases agree with TRBD1. CDR1 and CDR2 from the germline V gene are MRHNA and SNTAGT. V lost 6 bases, J lost 5 bases, and 8 bases stayed unmatched. This CDR3 has 14 amino acids. The CDR3 coding sequence is TGTGCCAGCAGGCCTACAGGGGGACTTTATGGCTACACCTTC. Amino acid sequence: CASRPTGGLYGYTF.

The rearrangement joins TRBV3-1 (or the pseudogene TRBV3-2) to TRBJ2-7; D not resolved. CDR3 length equals 15 residues. Trimming stripped 0 bases from V and 0 bases from J, with 9 bases between. Germline-derived CDR1 and CDR2 are LGHDT and YNNKEL (reference sequence). Here the CDR3 DNA reads TGTGCCAGCAGCCAAGAAACTCGAATCTCCTACGAGCAGTACTTC. Encoded protein: CASSQETRISYEQYF.

The CDR3 here is CASSTWEDHSSGNTIYF. The CDR3, as DNA: TGTGCCAGTAGTACTTGGGAGGACCACAGCTCTGGAAACACCATATATTTT. The chain uses TRBV19 and TRBJ1-3, with D hard to call. The CDR3 covers 17 residues. V was cut by 4 bases and J by 0 bases, with 16 bases left in between. Germline loops: CDR1 LNHDA, CDR2 SQIVND (reference sequence).

The chain uses TRBV19 and TRBJ1-1; 8 bases fit TRBD1. The germline gives CDR1 LNHDA, CDR2 SQIVND (reference sequence). CDR3 length equals 14 residues. V lost 7 bases and J lost 0; bases outside the gene matches: 4. CDR3 amino acids: CASTRQGMNTEAFF. The CDR3 region has the DNA TGTGCCAGTACTCGACAGGGGATGAACACTGAAGCTTTCTTT.

There are a few counts of this clone. J is TRBJ2-1 and V is TRBV7-2, with D perhaps TRBD1 (6 bases). The germline V gene encodes CDR1 SGHTA and CDR2 FQGNSA. CDR3 size: 14 residues. V shed 0 bases and J shed 6 bases, with 9 bases lying between them. CDR3 DNA: TGTGCCAGCAGCTTAGCCAGGGGTGGCAATGAGCAGTTCTTC. Its protein is CASSLARGGNEQFF.

The chain joins TRBV5-1 to TRBJ1-1; 7 bases match TRBD1. The CDR3 spans 15 residues. In germline, CDR1 is SGHRS, CDR2 YFSETQ. V was clipped by 5 bases and J by 4 bases; unmatched bases: 11. CDR3 region: CASRLTGLKATEAFF. CDR3 nucleotide sequence: TGCGCCAGCAGGCTGACAGGGCTCAAGGCCACTGAAGCTTTCTTT.